This T cell receptor beta chain is drawn from a study of blood T cell repertoires in COVID-19. V lost 3 bases and J lost 0, with 12 bases in between. The CDR3 length is 15 residues. Per the germline V gene, CDR1 is MGHRA and CDR2 is YSYEKL. Libraries were prepared by immunoSEQ multiplex PCR; TCRdb keeps only in-frame clonotypes and omits some of them. This repertoire shows some 390,000 clones, around 87% found once; its top ten account for around 2.9%. This chain uses TRBV4-1 with TRBJ2-7; possible D gene TRBD1, 6 bases. Sequencing used peripheral blood. This sequence was found in a human donor in a cohort sampled during active COVID-19. The CDR3 loop reads CASSHLQTGSYEQYF. Written as DNA, the CDR3 is TGCGCCAGCAGCCATCTCCAGACAGGCTCCTACGAGCAGTACTTC.